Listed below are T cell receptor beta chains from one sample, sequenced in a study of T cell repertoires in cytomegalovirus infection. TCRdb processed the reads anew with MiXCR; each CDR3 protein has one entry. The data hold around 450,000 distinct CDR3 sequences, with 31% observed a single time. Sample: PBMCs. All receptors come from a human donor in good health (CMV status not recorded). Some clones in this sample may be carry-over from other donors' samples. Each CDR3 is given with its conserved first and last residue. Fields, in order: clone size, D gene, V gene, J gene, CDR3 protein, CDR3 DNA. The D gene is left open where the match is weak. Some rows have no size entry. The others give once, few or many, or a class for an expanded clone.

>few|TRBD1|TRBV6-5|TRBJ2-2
CASRTSTGARGNTGELFF
TGTGCCAGCAGAACTTCTACAGGGGCACGGGGAAACACCGGGGAGCTGTTTTTT
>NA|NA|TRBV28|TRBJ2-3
CASRLGWASATDTQYF
TGTGCCAGCAGGCTGGGTTGGGCTAGCGCCACAGATACGCAGTATTTT
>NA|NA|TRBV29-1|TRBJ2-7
CSVEDGGRYEQYF
TGCAGCGTTGAAGACGGGGGCCGCTACGAGCAGTACTTC
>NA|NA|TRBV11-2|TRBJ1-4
CARNRSPNEKMFF
TGTGCCAGAAACCGGAGTCCGAATGAAAAAATGTTTTTT
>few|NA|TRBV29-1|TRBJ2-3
CSVVSWSSTDTQYF
TGCAGCGTTGTAAGTTGGAGTAGCACAGATACGCAGTATTTT
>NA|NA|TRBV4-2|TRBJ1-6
CASSQEGRGSPLHF
TGTGCCAGCAGCCAAGAGGGGCGGGGTTCACCCCTCCACTTT
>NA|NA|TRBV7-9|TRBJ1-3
CASSLNGTVAGNTIYF
TGTGCCAGCAGCTTGAATGGGACGGTGGCTGGAAACACCATATATTTT
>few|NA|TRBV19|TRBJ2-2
CASIPGRGNTGELFF
TGTGCCAGTATTCCGGGGCGCGGGAACACCGGGGAGCTGTTTTTT
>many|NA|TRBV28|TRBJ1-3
CASSFNSGNTIYF
TGTGCCAGCAGTTTCAACTCTGGAAACACCATATATTTT
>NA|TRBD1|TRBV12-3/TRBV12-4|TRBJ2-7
CASSFTGQAFDEQYF
TGTGCCAGCAGTTTCACGGGACAGGCCTTCGATGAGCAGTACTTC
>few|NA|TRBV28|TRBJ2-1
CASTGAGASYNEQFF
TGTGCCAGCACAGGGGCGGGGGCCTCCTACAATGAGCAGTTCTTC
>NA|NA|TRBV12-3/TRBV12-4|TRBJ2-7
CASSAPGLAYEQYF
TGTGCCAGCAGTGCCCCGGGACTTGCCTACGAGCAGTACTTC
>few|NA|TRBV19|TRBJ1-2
CASSIRRTAGVAGYTF
TGTGCCAGTAGTATCCGCCGGACAGCCGGCGTGGCTGGCTACACCTTC
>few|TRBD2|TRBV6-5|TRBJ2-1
CASSLTSGGPHEQFF
TGTGCCAGCAGTTTGACTAGCGGGGGGCCCCATGAGCAGTTCTTC
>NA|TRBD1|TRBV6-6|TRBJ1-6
CASSYRPGQGDNPLNSPLHF
TGTGCCAGCAGTTACAGGCCGGGACAGGGGGACAACCCCCTTAATTCACCCCTCCACTTT
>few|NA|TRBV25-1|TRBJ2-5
CASSDPGSQETQYF
TGTGCCAGCAGTGATCCCGGGAGCCAAGAGACCCAGTACTTC
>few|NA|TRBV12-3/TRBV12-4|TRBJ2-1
CASSLNSQISYNEQFF
TGTGCCAGCAGTTTAAATAGCCAAATCTCCTACAATGAGCAGTTCTTC
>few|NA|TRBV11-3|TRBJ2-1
CASSLMFQDDYNEQFF
TGTGCCAGCAGCTTAATGTTCCAAGACGACTACAATGAGCAGTTCTTC
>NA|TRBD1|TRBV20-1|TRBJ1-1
CSAIEGRGMAEAFF
TGCAGTGCTATAGAGGGCAGGGGGATGGCTGAAGCTTTCTTT
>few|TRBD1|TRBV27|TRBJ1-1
CASSELDRGMNTEAFF
TGTGCCAGCAGTGAGTTGGACAGGGGAATGAACACTGAAGCTTTCTTT
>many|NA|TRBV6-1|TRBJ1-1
CASSELAENTEAFF
TGTGCCAGCAGTGAGTTGGCTGAGAACACTGAAGCTTTCTTT
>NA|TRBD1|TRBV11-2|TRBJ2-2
CASSLQGVRTGELFF
TGTGCCAGCAGCCTACAGGGGGTCCGGACCGGGGAGCTGTTTTTT
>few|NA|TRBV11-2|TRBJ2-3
CASSFVTKRADTQYF
TGTGCCAGCAGCTTCGTAACGAAGCGAGCAGATACGCAGTATTTT
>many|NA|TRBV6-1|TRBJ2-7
CASRKDYEQYF
TGTGCCAGCAGGAAGGACTACGAGCAGTACTTC
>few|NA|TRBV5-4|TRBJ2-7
CASSLRKLSGPVHEQYF
TGTGCCAGCAGCTTGCGAAAGCTGTCAGGGCCTGTCCACGAGCAGTACTTC
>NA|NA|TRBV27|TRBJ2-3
CASRGGAGDTQYF
TGTGCCAGCAGGGGGGGGGCGGGAGATACGCAGTATTTT